Reported below is one T cell receptor beta chain. Participants were aged about 18 to 100 years, lived in roughly 23 US areas, and enrolled virtually. The data derive from a study of blood T cell repertoires in COVID-19. Study-wide context: In each case, the material was cDNA or gDNA derived from T cells, B-cell-depleted T cells, or PBMCs.

Trimming shortened V by 4 bases and J by 2 bases, and 7 bases separated the two germline ends. CDR3 length: 12 amino acids. CDR1 and CDR2 from the germline V gene are SGHRS and YFSETQ. The assay was immunoSEQ multiplex PCR, and TCRdb's table has in-frame clones only and misses some. The data hold around 450,000 clones, with roughly nine tenths observed a single time. Sequenced input: PBMCs or T cells enriched from blood (not recorded which). The origin of this receptor is a woman under 30 with acute COVID-19. V usage is TRBV5-1 and J usage is TRBJ2-7; D remains ambiguous. CDR3: CASSETPYEQYF. The DNA of the CDR3 is TGCGCCAGCAGCGAAACACCCTACGAGCAGTACTTC.